Listed below are T cell receptor beta chains from one sample, sequenced in a study of shared clonotypes between healthy human individuals. The protocol was immunoSEQ multiplex PCR, while the TCRdb copy is restricted to in-frame clones and leaves out a portion. Among 2 million to 3 million clones listed, more than 85% were seen once. The sample taken for sequencing was naive CD4+ T cells from PBMCs. The receptors were sampled from a man aged 18-30 years in good health. Some clones in this sample may be carry-over from other donors' samples. Both conserved end residues are part of each CDR3. D genes are given only for firm matches. Rows give clone size only sometimes, using once, few, many, or a class for an expanded clone.

j_gene: TRBJ2-3
d_gene: NA
abundance: NA
v_gene: TRBV29-1
CDR3nt: TGCAGCGTTGATCGGAGGGATACGCAGTATTTT
CDR3aa: CSVDRRDTQYF

j_gene: TRBJ2-5
d_gene: NA
abundance: NA
v_gene: TRBV20-1
CDR3nt: TGCAGTGCTACCCGGGAAGAGACCCAGTACTTC
CDR3aa: CSATREETQYF

j_gene: TRBJ1-2
d_gene: NA
abundance: NA
v_gene: TRBV7-2
CDR3nt: TGTGCCAGCAGACCCCCGGGGGTTTATGGCTACACCTTC
CDR3aa: CASRPPGVYGYTF

j_gene: TRBJ1-2
d_gene: NA
abundance: NA
v_gene: TRBV6-6
CDR3nt: TGTGCCAGCAGAAAGGGGGATGGCTACACCTTC
CDR3aa: CASRKGDGYTF

j_gene: TRBJ2-3
d_gene: TRBD2
abundance: NA
v_gene: TRBV5-1
CDR3nt: TGCGCCAGCAGCTTTTCCGGACTAGCGGGCACAGATACGCAGTATTTT
CDR3aa: CASSFSGLAGTDTQYF

j_gene: TRBJ1-5
d_gene: TRBD1
abundance: few
v_gene: TRBV2
CDR3nt: TGTGCCAGCAGACCACAGGGGCTCTATCAGCCCCAGCATTTT
CDR3aa: CASRPQGLYQPQHF

j_gene: TRBJ1-1
d_gene: NA
abundance: NA
v_gene: TRBV27
CDR3nt: TGTGCCAGCAGTCAGACAGTGAACACTGAAGCTTTCTTT
CDR3aa: CASSQTVNTEAFF

j_gene: TRBJ2-1
d_gene: NA
abundance: NA
v_gene: TRBV5-6
CDR3nt: TGTGCCAGCAGCTTGTTTGCCAATGAGCAGTTCTTC
CDR3aa: CASSLFANEQFF

j_gene: TRBJ2-3
d_gene: NA
abundance: NA
v_gene: TRBV7-2
CDR3nt: TGTGCCAGCAGCTTACAGTTCACAGATACGCAGTATTTT
CDR3aa: CASSLQFTDTQYF

j_gene: TRBJ2-7
d_gene: TRBD2
abundance: NA
v_gene: TRBV5-1
CDR3nt: TGCGCCAGCAGCGGCCGCGGACTAGCGGGAGCAGGTTACGAGCAGTACTTC
CDR3aa: CASSGRGLAGAGYEQYF

j_gene: TRBJ1-3
d_gene: NA
abundance: NA
v_gene: TRBV6-6
CDR3nt: TGTGCCAGCAGTTACAGTCAACAGGGCTACACCATATATTTT
CDR3aa: CASSYSQQGYTIYF

j_gene: TRBJ1-2
d_gene: TRBD1
abundance: NA
v_gene: TRBV13
CDR3nt: TGTGCCAGCAGCTCCCGGGACAGGGGCTATGGCTACACCTTC
CDR3aa: CASSSRDRGYGYTF

j_gene: TRBJ1-5
d_gene: NA
abundance: NA
v_gene: TRBV6-1
CDR3nt: TGTGCCAGCAGCCTGGTATATCAGCCCCAGCATTTT
CDR3aa: CASSLVYQPQHF

j_gene: TRBJ1-4
d_gene: NA
abundance: NA
v_gene: TRBV4-2
CDR3nt: TGTGCCAGCAGCCAAGGCGGTCTGAGGGGAACTAATGAAAAACTGTTTTTT
CDR3aa: CASSQGGLRGTNEKLFF

j_gene: TRBJ1-2
d_gene: NA
abundance: NA
v_gene: TRBV10-2
CDR3nt: TGCGCCAGCAGCGAGGGAGGGGGAAGGGATGGCTACACCTTC
CDR3aa: CASSEGGGRDGYTF

j_gene: TRBJ2-1
d_gene: NA
abundance: NA
v_gene: TRBV27
CDR3nt: TGTGCCACCACGGGGGAAGGGGGCGCGGGAGCACCCTACAATGAGCAGTTCTTC
CDR3aa: CATTGEGGAGAPYNEQFF

j_gene: TRBJ1-2
d_gene: TRBD1
abundance: NA
v_gene: TRBV7-8
CDR3nt: TGTGCCAGCAGCTTTGACAGGGGAGGAACTGGCTACACCTTC
CDR3aa: CASSFDRGGTGYTF

j_gene: TRBJ2-1
d_gene: TRBD2
abundance: NA
v_gene: TRBV9
CDR3nt: TGTGCCAGCAGCGCACGGACTAGCGGGAGCGAGGATGAGCAGTTCTTC
CDR3aa: CASSARTSGSEDEQFF

j_gene: TRBJ2-5
d_gene: NA
abundance: once
v_gene: TRBV6-6
CDR3nt: TGTGCCAGCACAAAGACAGGACAAGAGACCCAGTACTTC
CDR3aa: CASTKTGQETQYF

j_gene: TRBJ2-3
d_gene: NA
abundance: NA
v_gene: TRBV5-1
CDR3nt: TGCGCCAGCAGCTCTACTAGGGTTAGCACAGATACGCAGTATTTT
CDR3aa: CASSSTRVSTDTQYF

j_gene: TRBJ1-5
d_gene: TRBD1
abundance: NA
v_gene: TRBV28
CDR3nt: TGTGCCAGCAAGCCTCCCCCCGGGACAGGGGGCAGGTATAGCAATCAGCCCCAGCATTTT
CDR3aa: CASKPPPGTGGRYSNQPQHF

j_gene: TRBJ1-3
d_gene: NA
abundance: NA
v_gene: TRBV30
CDR3nt: TGTGCCTTACAACCGGCCAGCTCTGGAAACACCATATATTTT
CDR3aa: CALQPASSGNTIYF

j_gene: TRBJ2-5
d_gene: NA
abundance: NA
v_gene: TRBV9
CDR3nt: TGTGCCAGCAGCCCCCACCCCCAAGAGACCCAGTACTTC
CDR3aa: CASSPHPQETQYF

j_gene: TRBJ2-7
d_gene: TRBD2
abundance: NA
v_gene: TRBV28
CDR3nt: TGTGCCAGCAGTTCGCGGACTAGCGGGGTGTCCTACGAGCAGTACTTC
CDR3aa: CASSSRTSGVSYEQYF

j_gene: TRBJ2-3
d_gene: NA
abundance: NA
v_gene: TRBV4-3
CDR3nt: TGCGCCAGCAGCCAAGATCGCTGGGACACAGATACGCAGTATTTT
CDR3aa: CASSQDRWDTDTQYF

j_gene: TRBJ1-5
d_gene: NA
abundance: NA
v_gene: TRBV19
CDR3nt: TGTGCCAGTACCGTAAACCGGGGGAGCAATCAGCCCCAGCATTTT
CDR3aa: CASTVNRGSNQPQHF

j_gene: TRBJ2-3
d_gene: TRBD2
abundance: NA
v_gene: TRBV7-9
CDR3nt: TGTGCCAGCAGCCCTCTGGAGGTAGCGGGAGTAGATACGCAGTATTTT
CDR3aa: CASSPLEVAGVDTQYF

j_gene: TRBJ2-7
d_gene: NA
abundance: NA
v_gene: TRBV7-9
CDR3nt: TGTGCCAGCAGCTTAGCAGTCGGTAGCCCTGCCTACGAGCAGTACTTC
CDR3aa: CASSLAVGSPAYEQYF

j_gene: TRBJ1-5
d_gene: TRBD1
abundance: NA
v_gene: TRBV28
CDR3nt: TGTGCCAGCAGTTTAACAGGGGGGGGAAGCAATCAGCCCCAGCATTTT
CDR3aa: CASSLTGGGSNQPQHF

j_gene: TRBJ1-1
d_gene: NA
abundance: NA
v_gene: TRBV28
CDR3nt: TGTGCCAGCAGTTCCGACAACAAGGCGAGGAACACTGAAGCTTTCTTT
CDR3aa: CASSSDNKARNTEAFF

j_gene: TRBJ1-1
d_gene: NA
abundance: NA
v_gene: TRBV11-2
CDR3nt: TGTGCCAGCAGCCGAGGGGGGTTAGGCACTGAAGCTTTCTTT
CDR3aa: CASSRGGLGTEAFF

j_gene: TRBJ1-5
d_gene: NA
abundance: NA
v_gene: TRBV6-1
CDR3nt: TGTGCCAGCAGTGGGGGACCGGACAGTTATCAGCCCCAGCATTTT
CDR3aa: CASSGGPDSYQPQHF

j_gene: TRBJ1-3
d_gene: NA
abundance: NA
v_gene: TRBV7-2
CDR3nt: TGTGCCAGCAGCTTAGGGGCCCTCTCTGGAAACACCATATATTTT
CDR3aa: CASSLGALSGNTIYF

j_gene: TRBJ1-2
d_gene: NA
abundance: NA
v_gene: TRBV6-6
CDR3nt: TGTGCCAGCAGGACTCAGGGGTCTATCTATGGCTACACCTTC
CDR3aa: CASRTQGSIYGYTF

j_gene: TRBJ2-6
d_gene: NA
abundance: NA
v_gene: TRBV11-2
CDR3nt: TGTGCCAGCAGGCATTTCGAAGGCCGGCCTGGGGCCAACGTCCTGACTTTC
CDR3aa: CASRHFEGRPGANVLTF

j_gene: TRBJ2-7
d_gene: TRBD2
abundance: NA
v_gene: TRBV7-8
CDR3nt: TGTGCCAGCAGCCCCGGGACTAGCGGGAGATACGAGCAGTACTTC
CDR3aa: CASSPGTSGRYEQYF

j_gene: TRBJ2-1
d_gene: TRBD2
abundance: NA
v_gene: TRBV7-6
CDR3nt: TGTGCCAGCAGCCCCTTCGGGGGGTATGAGCAGTTCTTC
CDR3aa: CASSPFGGYEQFF

j_gene: TRBJ2-2
d_gene: TRBD2
abundance: NA
v_gene: TRBV11-3
CDR3nt: TGTGCCAGCAGCTCGGGACTAGCGGGAGGGCGCACCGGGGAGCTGTTTTTT
CDR3aa: CASSSGLAGGRTGELFF

j_gene: TRBJ1-1
d_gene: NA
abundance: NA
v_gene: TRBV7-6
CDR3nt: TGTGCCAGCAGCTTACAGGACAGCCAGAACACTGAAGCTTTCTTT
CDR3aa: CASSLQDSQNTEAFF

j_gene: TRBJ2-1
d_gene: NA
abundance: once
v_gene: TRBV7-3
CDR3nt: TGTGCCAGCAGCCCAAGTGGACCCAACAATGAGCAGTTCTTC
CDR3aa: CASSPSGPNNEQFF

j_gene: TRBJ2-5
d_gene: NA
abundance: NA
v_gene: TRBV28
CDR3nt: TGTGCCAGCAGCTTCGGACAGACGACCCAAGAGACCCAGTACTTC
CDR3aa: CASSFGQTTQETQYF

j_gene: TRBJ2-3
d_gene: TRBD1
abundance: NA
v_gene: TRBV5-1
CDR3nt: TGCGCCAGCAGCATCTCCGGGACAGGGGAAGATACGCAGTATTTT
CDR3aa: CASSISGTGEDTQYF

j_gene: TRBJ1-2
d_gene: TRBD1
abundance: NA
v_gene: TRBV30
CDR3nt: TGTGCCTGGAGTGATGGGACAGGGGGCACAAGCGGCTACACCTTC
CDR3aa: CAWSDGTGGTSGYTF

j_gene: TRBJ1-3
d_gene: NA
abundance: NA
v_gene: TRBV5-6
CDR3nt: TGTGCCAGCAGCTACTACGGACGGAACTCTGGAAACACCATATATTTT
CDR3aa: CASSYYGRNSGNTIYF

j_gene: TRBJ2-7
d_gene: NA
abundance: NA
v_gene: TRBV19
CDR3nt: TGTGCCAGTAGTAGACGAAACAGGGACGAGCAGTACTTC
CDR3aa: CASSRRNRDEQYF

j_gene: TRBJ1-1
d_gene: NA
abundance: NA
v_gene: TRBV18
CDR3nt: TGTGCCAGCTCACCTCTCGGGGCGGGCACTGAAGCTTTCTTT
CDR3aa: CASSPLGAGTEAFF